These T cell receptor beta chains were read from a single sample in a study of cytomegalovirus exposure and HLA in healthy donors. Libraries were prepared by immunoSEQ multiplex PCR; TCRdb keeps only in-frame clonotypes and omits some of them. The sample yields 140,000 to 150,000 clones, 82% seen once. Specimen: PBMCs. The receptors stem from an older woman in good health and CMV-seropositive. Each CDR3 is given with its conserved first and last residue. D genes are given only for firm matches. Some rows have no size entry. The others give once, few or many, or a class for an expanded clone.

j_call v_call clone_size d_call cdr3_aa cdr3_nt
TRBJ1-4 TRBV6-1 - - CASSVSATNEKLFF TGTGCCAGCAGTGTGAGTGCAACTAATGAAAAACTGTTTTTT
TRBJ1-5 TRBV28 - - CASSLRGRQPQHF TGTGCCAGCAGTTTAAGAGGCAGACAGCCCCAGCATTTT
TRBJ2-7 TRBV5-6 once - CASSLPQGPFYEQYF TGTGCCAGCAGCTTGCCCCAGGGGCCGTTTTACGAGCAGTACTTC
TRBJ2-5 TRBV10-3 - - CATKLELQETQYF TGTGCCACCAAACTAGAGCTCCAAGAGACCCAGTACTTC
TRBJ2-3 TRBV27 - TRBD2 CASSTGLAGEVDTQYF TGTGCCAGCAGTACCGGACTAGCGGGAGAGGTTGATACGCAGTATTTT
TRBJ2-7 TRBV19 - TRBD1 CASSMGYGDRLSYEQYF TGTGCCAGTAGTATGGGATATGGGGACAGGCTGTCCTACGAGCAGTACTTC
TRBJ2-7 TRBV7-2 - - CASSQTGVASYEQYF TGTGCCAGCAGCCAGACAGGCGTCGCCTCCTACGAGCAGTACTTC
TRBJ2-1 TRBV5-1 few TRBD2 CASSLVGLAGDNEQFF TGCGCCAGCAGCTTGGTAGGGCTAGCGGGGGACAATGAGCAGTTCTTC
TRBJ2-5 TRBV28 - TRBD1 CASSKQGMATQYF TGTGCCAGCAGTAAACAGGGGATGGCGACCCAGTACTTC
TRBJ2-3 TRBV18 once - CASSPGTSTDTQYF TGTGCCAGCTCACCAGGGACAAGCACAGATACGCAGTATTTT
TRBJ1-1 TRBV5-5 - - CASSLFGSTRNTEAFF TGTGCCAGCAGCTTATTTGGTAGCACCCGGAACACTGAAGCTTTCTTT
TRBJ2-1 TRBV10-2 - TRBD2 CASSESGGSNEQFF TGCGCCAGCAGTGAGAGTGGCGGGAGCAATGAGCAGTTCTTC
TRBJ2-7 TRBV6-5 - - CASSYGQGLSYEQYF TGTGCCAGCAGTTACGGGCAGGGTCTATCTTACGAGCAGTACTTC
TRBJ2-4 TRBV7-2 - TRBD1 CASSSTGGKNIQYF TGTGCCAGCAGCTCGACAGGGGGGAAAAACATTCAGTACTTC
TRBJ1-4 TRBV6-1 once TRBD1 CATLWDRGLEKLFF TGTGCCACATTATGGGACAGGGGGCTAGAAAAACTGTTTTTT
TRBJ2-1 TRBV5-4 once TRBD2 CASSLRLAGENEQFF TGTGCCAGCAGCTTGAGGCTAGCGGGAGAAAATGAGCAGTTCTTC
TRBJ2-5 TRBV7-9 - TRBD1 CASSLLDRAGPQYF TGTGCCAGCAGCTTACTGGACAGGGCTGGCCCCCAGTACTTC
TRBJ2-7 TRBV4-3 - TRBD1 CASSQDVFQGAYEQYF TGCGCCAGCAGCCAAGATGTGTTTCAGGGGGCCTACGAGCAGTACTTC
TRBJ2-7 TRBV5-1 - - CASSLERNEQYF TGCGCCAGCAGCTTGGAGAGGAACGAGCAGTACTTC
TRBJ2-6 TRBV2 many - CASTLSYRAGGANVLTF TGTGCCAGCACTCTTTCTTATCGGGCGGGAGGGGCCAACGTCCTGACTTTC
TRBJ2-5 TRBV27 - - CASSPTYEGTQYF TGTGCCAGCAGTCCGACGTATGAGGGGACCCAGTACTTC
TRBJ2-1 TRBV5-1 once - CASSRAKSASYNEQFF TGCGCCAGCAGCCGAGCTAAGAGCGCCAGTTACAATGAGCAGTTCTTC
TRBJ2-3 TRBV5-1 few - CASSLFGGKGTDTQYF TGCGCCAGCAGCTTGTTCGGCGGGAAGGGCACAGATACGCAGTATTTT
TRBJ2-4 TRBV7-9 - TRBD1 CASSVGQGENIQYF TGTGCCAGCAGCGTGGGACAGGGGGAAAACATTCAGTACTTC
TRBJ1-6 TRBV30 - - CAWSVNMRGSPLHF TGTGCCTGGAGTGTCAACATGAGAGGCTCACCCCTCCACTTT
TRBJ1-2 TRBV2 - TRBD1 CASDGTGGSRYGYTF TGTGCCAGCGATGGGACAGGGGGCAGTCGCTATGGCTACACCTTC
TRBJ2-7 TRBV6-6 - - CASSNSRDSDSYEQYF TGTGCCAGCAGTAACTCCCGGGACTCCGACTCCTACGAGCAGTACTTC
TRBJ2-7 TRBV4-3 - - CASSQGRGQIYEQYF TGCGCCAGCAGCCAAGGGCGCGGACAAATTTACGAGCAGTACTTC
TRBJ1-4 TRBV11-2 - - CASSQEIRGEKLFF TGTGCCAGCAGCCAGGAGATTCGGGGGGAAAAACTGTTTTTT
TRBJ2-4 TRBV9 - - CASSTREDNIENIQYF TGTGCCAGCAGCACGAGGGAGGACAACATAGAGAACATTCAGTACTTC
TRBJ1-1 TRBV7-8 once - CASSTARNTEAFF TGTGCCAGCAGCACCGCGCGAAACACTGAAGCTTTCTTT
TRBJ1-3 TRBV28 - - CASSTEAGSGNTIYF TGTGCCAGCAGTACCGAAGCAGGGTCTGGAAACACCATATATTTT
TRBJ2-3 TRBV2 - TRBD2 CASSETSGSDTQYF TGTGCCAGCAGTGAAACTAGCGGGAGTGATACGCAGTATTTT
TRBJ2-1 TRBV5-4 - TRBD2 CASSSSAGAVNEQFF TGTGCCAGCAGCTCCTCAGCGGGAGCGGTGAATGAGCAGTTCTTC
TRBJ2-3 TRBV5-4 - TRBD1 CASSSDRGGTDTQYF TGTGCCAGCAGTTCTGACAGGGGGGGCACAGATACGCAGTATTTT
TRBJ2-6 TRBV6-1 few - CASSVARVSGANVLTF TGTGCCAGCAGTGTCGCCAGGGTCTCTGGGGCCAACGTCCTGACTTTC
TRBJ1-4 TRBV18 - - CASSIGQNEKLFF TGTGCCAGCTCAATTGGACAGAATGAAAAACTGTTTTTT
TRBJ2-7 TRBV13 - TRBD1 CASSLGRLGQGYEQYF TGTGCCAGCAGCTTAGGCCGTTTGGGACAGGGGTACGAGCAGTACTTC
TRBJ2-3 TRBV2 - - CASSLQGPTDTQYF TGTGCCAGCAGTTTACAGGGCCCCACAGATACGCAGTATTTT
TRBJ2-3 TRBV7-2 - TRBD2 CASSSGLAGMGTDTQYF TGTGCCAGCAGCTCTGGACTAGCGGGTATGGGCACAGATACGCAGTATTTT
TRBJ2-5 TRBV6-5 - TRBD1 CASSYARGRQETQYF TGTGCCAGCAGTTATGCCAGGGGGCGCCAAGAGACCCAGTACTTC
TRBJ1-5 TRBV4-1 - TRBD1 CASSQAGQGGQPQHF TGCGCCAGCAGCCAAGCCGGACAGGGTGGGCAGCCCCAGCATTTT
TRBJ1-1 TRBV28 - - CASSSKDSMNTEAFF TGTGCCAGCAGCTCCAAGGACAGCATGAACACTGAAGCTTTCTTT
TRBJ1-5 TRBV5-6 - - CASSPGGSLSNQPQHF TGTGCCAGCAGCCCGGGTGGGTCCCTGAGCAATCAGCCCCAGCATTTT
TRBJ2-5 TRBV27 - TRBD1 CASTMIGSRRGLAQETQYF TGTGCCAGCACCATGATTGGATCCCGTAGGGGGCTCGCCCAAGAGACCCAGTACTTC